This T cell receptor (beta chain) was recovered during a study of regulatory T cells in long-lasting Graves disease. Time point in this sample: newly diagnosed GD, antithyroid drugs for less than 3 months. There was RNA extracted from PBMCs, and the TCR library was made from it. From an endocrinology department in Xi'an, China, came the patients. With iRepertoire HTBI primers and Arm-PCR of CDR3 regions, TCR beta libraries were built. From the multiplex PCR reads, TCRdb called clonotypes with MiXCR, one entry per CDR3 protein. Altogether about 540,000 distinct CDR3 sequences are present, approximately 15% being singletons, with the ten largest covering roughly 9.7%. With V trimmed by 0 bases and J by 4 bases, 5 bases remained unmatched. In germline, CDR1 is SQVTM, CDR2 ANQGSEA. The CDR3 extends over 14 amino acids. This clonotype was detected only a few times. This same sample was also part of a study on T cells in Graves' hyperthyroidism and ophthalmopathy. That publication notes: A set of HTBI primers served as the primers for a first-round RT-PCR of the TCR CDR3.

The receptor comes from a man younger than 40 with Graves disease. The chain carries TRBV29-1 and TRBJ1-2; 7 bases agree with TRBD1. The material sequenced was peripheral blood mononuclear cells (PBMCs), taken at new diagnosis, from a patient treated with antithyroid drugs. The CDR3 is CSVEERGTVYGYTF. The DNA for the CDR3 is TGCAGCGTTGAAGAAAGGGGGACAGTCTATGGCTACACCTTC.